The 21 T cell receptor beta chains given below trace back to one sample, sequenced in a study of T cell repertoires in cytomegalovirus infection. These receptors have no known antigen. Each CDR3 protein is one row after TCRdb ran MiXCR on the reads. The sample consists of roughly 990,000 distinct CDR3 sequences, 25% to 40% of them appearing once. This sample comprised cultured CD8+ T cells from PBMCs, obtained from culture after CMV antigen stimulation. The source is a human donor in good health (CMV status not recorded). Some clones in this sample may be carry-over from other donors' samples.

The chain joins TRBV5-6 to TRBJ2-7; D ambiguous. The germline CDR1 and CDR2 sequences are SGHDT and YYEEEE. Trimming took 5 bases from V and 2 from J, leaving 23 bases between them. This CDR3 is built from 17 residues. The CDR3 DNA sequence: TGTGCCAGCAGGACCTCCCCTTCGGCTGACCAGACCTACGAGCAGTACTTC. Its protein product is CASRTSPSADQTYEQYF.

The chain uses TRBV7-9 and TRBJ2-7, with TRBD1 as a possible D gene (5 bases). CDR3 size: 11 residues. Germline V gene data show CDR1 as SEHNR and CDR2 as FQNEAQ (reference sequence). V was pared by 6 bases and J by 5 bases, with 8 bases between. The CDR3 bases are TGTGCCAGCAGTAAGGGGAACGAGCAGTACTTC. As protein: CASSKGNEQYF.

Regarding this clonotype: Given a much more abundant clone one base away, this may be a read error. The gene calls are TRBV7-2 and TRBJ2-1; TRBD2 matches 11 bases. The CDR3 extends over 16 amino acids. CDR1 and CDR2 from the germline V gene are SGHTA and FQGNSA. The CDR3 sequence: CASSPTSGVAYIEQFF. The CDR3 coding sequence is TGTGCCAGCAGCCCGACTAGCGGGGTGGCTTACATTGAGCAGTTCTTC.

The CDR3, as DNA: TGTGCCAGCAGTCAGCTAAAACATCCCAAGGTCCAGGACAGGGGGCTCGAGACCCAGTACTTC. Residues: CASSQLKHPKVQDRGLETQYF. This chain connects TRBV6-6 to TRBJ2-5, with 11 bases matching TRBD1. V shed 5 bases and J 5 bases; nucleotides not matched to a gene: 25. The germline V gene encodes CDR1 MNHNY and CDR2 SVGAGI (reference sequence). The CDR3 runs to 21 residues.

This clonotype was detected many times. The chain has TRBV7-9 and TRBJ2-5, with TRBD2 matching 10 bases. The V gene's germline CDR1 is SEHNR and CDR2 FQNEAQ (reference sequence). The CDR3 has 15 amino acids. Losses at the gene ends were 1 base for V and 5 bases for J; bases not matched to a gene: 4. The CDR3 spells CASSLGSGGQETQYF. The CDR3 DNA reads as TGTGCCAGCAGCTTAGGTAGCGGGGGGCAGGAGACCCAGTACTTC.

The V and J genes are TRBV19 and TRBJ2-7; tentatively, D is TRBD2 (6 bases). Germline values: CDR1 LNHDA, CDR2 SQIVND (reference sequence). The CDR3 consists of 12 residues. Trimming cost V 7 bases and J 2 bases, with 9 bases left between them. CDR3 bases: TGTGCCAGTATGGGCGGGGCCTACGAGCAGTACTTC. It encodes CASMGGAYEQYF.

This chain connects TRBV4-1 to TRBJ2-1; a weak D match, TRBD1 (5 bases). The CDR3 has 13 residues. The germline V gene encodes CDR1 MGHRA and CDR2 YSYEKL. V lost 1 base and J 10 bases, leaving 11 bases between the germline ends. The CDR3 here is CASSQVTDSEQFF. CDR3 in DNA: TGCGCCAGCAGCCAAGTGACCGACAGCGAGCAGTTCTTC.

This clonotype was observed many times. V and J are TRBV27 and TRBJ1-1, with D tentatively TRBD1 (5 bases). CDR1 and CDR2 (germline): MNHEY, SMNVEV (reference sequence). The germline V and J ends were trimmed by 5 bases and 6 bases, with 16 bases remaining between them. The CDR3 has 14 residues. CDR3 nucleotides: TGTGCCAGCAGTCCCGCGTCAGGGAATTCTGAAGCTTTCTTT. Translating it yields CASSPASGNSEAFF.

J is TRBJ1-1 and V is TRBV19; weak D call: TRBD1 (5 bases). This CDR3 contains 14 residues. Germline V lookup: CDR1 LNHDA, CDR2 SQIVND (reference sequence). V lost 2 bases and J 6 bases, leaving 13 bases between the germline ends. CDR3 coding DNA: TGTGCCAGTAGTATACCAGCCAGGGAGGCTGAAGCTTTCTTT. Translating it yields CASSIPAREAEAFF. Full variable domain (outside the CDR3, taken from reference TRBV19 and TRBJ1-1): DGGITQSPKYLFRKEGQNVTLSCEQNLNHDAMYWYRQDPGQGLRLIYYSQIVNDFQKGDIAEGYSVSREKKESFPLTVTSAQKNPTAFYLCASSIPAREAEAFFGQGTRLTVV.

The V call is TRBV4-1, the J call TRBJ1-1; D remains unclear. Germline assignment: CDR1 MGHRA and CDR2 YSYEKL. The V gene lost 1 base and the J gene lost 5 bases, with 8 bases spanning the gap. The CDR3 is 13 residues long. CDR3 region: CASSQAAATEAFF. CDR3 nucleotides: TGCGCCAGCAGCCAAGCCGCCGCGACTGAAGCTTTCTTT.

This clonotype has a handful of counts. The chain recombines TRBV27 with TRBJ2-7; D is perhaps TRBD2 (6 bases). CDR1 MNHEY and CDR2 SMNVEV come from the germline V gene (reference sequence). This CDR3 is built from 13 residues. Trimming cost V 5 bases and J 3 bases, with 11 bases left between them. The CDR3: CASSRGLDYEQYV. CDR3 DNA sequence: TGTGCCAGCAGTCGGGGACTCGACTACGAGCAGTACGTC.

This chain connects TRBV20-1 to TRBJ2-1, with TRBD2 identical over 11 bases. Looked up from germline, CDR1 is DFQATT and CDR2 is SNEGSKA (reference sequence). Trimming at V came to 2 bases and at J to 4 bases, leaving 22 bases not matched to a gene. The CDR3 length is 21 residues. The chain's CDR3 is CSARTGRRTSGLSGWYNEQFF. CDR3 coding DNA: TGCAGTGCTAGAACAGGTCGGAGGACTAGCGGGCTAAGCGGGTGGTACAATGAGCAGTTCTTC.

This clonotype was recorded a few times. The V call is TRBV29-1, the J call TRBJ1-1; unclear D gene. The CDR3 covers 14 residues. V dropped 6 bases and J dropped 6 bases, with 20 bases sitting between them. Germline CDR1 SQVTM, CDR2 ANQGSEA. The CDR3 DNA follows: TGCAGCGTCATCCCGAGCGAGGGTGAAGCTGAAGCTTTCTTT. Protein: CSVIPSEGEAEAFF. The full variable domain, completed using reference TRBV29-1 and TRBJ1-1, is SAVISQKPSRDICQRGTSLTIQCQVDSQVTMMFWYRQQPGQSLTLIATANQGSEATYESGFVIDKFPISRPNLTFSTLTVSNMSPEDSSIYLCSVIPSEGEAEAFFGQGTRLTVV.

The genes are TRBV9 and TRBJ1-1; D is undetermined. Germline values: CDR1 SGDLS, CDR2 YYNGEE. V was clipped by 0 bases and J by 7 bases, with 13 bases between them. The CDR3 is made up of 14 amino acids. The CDR3 is CASSVVMGNVEAFF. The CDR3 DNA reads TGTGCCAGCAGCGTAGTGATGGGGAATGTTGAAGCTTTCTTT.

The chain recombines TRBV15 with TRBJ2-7; 8 bases align to TRBD1. Per the germline V gene, CDR1 is LNHNV and CDR2 is YYDKDF (reference sequence). The CDR3 loop spans 16 amino acids. With 3 bases clipped from V and 2 bases from J, the junction kept 9 bases outside the gene matches. The CDR3 reads CATSRDTGTGAYEQYV. DNA for the CDR3: TGTGCCACCAGCAGGGATACCGGGACAGGAGCCTACGAGCAGTACGTC.

Only a few counts were recorded for this clonotype. This chain uses TRBV6-2 or TRBV6-3 with TRBJ2-5, with 7 bases that match TRBD1. Germline lookup yields CDR1 MNHEY and CDR2 SVGEGT. The CDR3 has 14 residues. V gave up 5 bases and J gave up 9 bases; unmatched junction bases: 12. CDR3 coding DNA: TGTGCCAGCAGTCACAGGGGACCGGGATGGTCCCAGTACTTC. Amino acid sequence: CASSHRGPGWSQYF.

This sequence joins TRBV4-2 and TRBJ2-1, with D perhaps assigned TRBD1 or TRBD2 (5 bases each). This CDR3 has 17 amino acids. CDR1 is LGHNA, CDR2 YNFKEQ, per germline. V shed 0 bases and J shed 0 bases, with 12 bases lying between them. DNA for the CDR3: TGTGCCAGCAGCCAAGAAGGGGAGCTAGACTCCTACAATGAGCAGTTCTTC. It yields the protein CASSQEGELDSYNEQFF.

This clonotype showed up just a few times. CDR3 nucleotides: TGTGCCAGCAGTTACAGGGGTTGGGAAGAGACCCAGTACTTC. It yields the protein CASSYRGWEETQYF. V usage is TRBV6-6 and J usage is TRBJ2-5, with D possibly matching TRBD1 (5 bases). The CDR3 consists of 14 residues. Germline V lookup: CDR1 MNHNY, CDR2 SVGAGI (reference sequence). V lost 2 bases to trimming and J lost 3 bases, with 10 bases between them.

The chain is built from TRBV2 and TRBJ1-4, with 7 bases identical to TRBD1. With 7 bases clipped from V and 8 bases from J, the junction kept 7 bases outside the gene matches. The CDR3 extends over 13 amino acids. Germline V gives CDR1 SNHLY, CDR2 FYNNEI. CDR3 DNA: TGTGCCAGCAATCGTAGAGGGGGCGAAAAACTGTTTTTT. The encoded protein is CASNRRGGEKLFF.

The chain recombines TRBV9 with TRBJ2-6; TRBD1 matches at 11 bases. CDR1 and CDR2 from the germline V gene are SGDLS and YYNGEE. The length of the CDR3 is 19 residues. Losses at the gene ends were 4 bases for V and 0 bases for J; bases not matched to a gene: 9. The CDR3 sequence is CASSTPGTGGGSGANVLTF. In DNA, the CDR3 is TGTGCCAGCAGCACACCTGGGACAGGGGGTGGCTCTGGGGCCAACGTCCTGACTTTC.

The rearrangement joins TRBV2 to TRBJ1-1, with 8 bases matching TRBD1. From germline, CDR1 is SNHLY and CDR2 FYNNEI. With 2 bases clipped from V and 0 bases from J, the junction kept 11 bases outside the gene matches. CDR3 length: 18 amino acids. The CDR3 DNA follows: TGTGCCAGCAGTGAAAACGGGCGGACAGGGAGGGTGAACACTGAAGCTTTCTTT. Translation gives CASSENGRTGRVNTEAFF. The whole variable domain, remainder taken from reference TRBV2 and TRBJ1-1, is EPEVTQTPSHQVTQMGQEVILRCVPISNHLYFYWYRQILGQKVEFLVSFYNNEISEKSEIFDDQFSVERPDGSNFTLKIRSTKLEDSAMYFCASSENGRTGRVNTEAFFGQGTRLTVV.